The 6 T cell receptor beta chains presented below share a single source sample, sequenced in a study of T cell responses to AZD1222 COVID-19 vaccine. The protocol was immunoSEQ multiplex PCR, while the TCRdb copy is restricted to in-frame clones and leaves out a portion. The data contain around 140,000 clones, under 95% of them singletons. The sequencing used peripheral blood, collected on day 0 of AZD1222 vaccination. The receptors stem from an adult in good health.

V usage is TRBV11-3 and J usage is TRBJ2-7; a possible D gene is TRBD2 (5 bases). V was pared by 4 bases and J by 7 bases, with 11 bases between. CDR1 SGHNT and CDR2 YENEEA come from the germline V gene. The CDR3 is 12 amino acids. The CDR3 sequence is CASSSDFGEQYF. CDR3 nucleotides: TGTGCCAGCAGCTCGGACTTTGGGGAGCAGTACTTC.

The V call is TRBV28, the J call TRBJ1-4; D gene unclear. From germline, CDR1 is MDHEN and CDR2 SYDVKM. The V gene lost 5 bases and the J gene lost 7 bases, with 11 bases spanning the gap. CDR3 size: 13 residues. DNA of the CDR3: TGTGCCAGCAGTCTCCGGACGGTTGAAAAACTGTTTTTT. It translates to CASSLRTVEKLFF.

This sequence joins TRBV7-2 and TRBJ2-6; D gene ambiguous. Germline V CDR1 and CDR2: SGHTA, FQGNSA. The CDR3 is made up of 14 amino acids. V lost 3 bases and J 0 bases, leaving 3 bases between the germline ends. Written as DNA, the CDR3 is TGTGCCAGCAGCTTGTCCTCTGGGGCCAACGTCCTGACTTTC. Translated: CASSLSSGANVLTF.

About this clone: Other DNA sequences within the sample encode an identical CDR3. The chain couples TRBV10-3 to TRBJ1-6, with D perhaps TRBD1 (5 bases). The germline gives CDR1 ENHRY, CDR2 SYGVKD. The CDR3 length is 14 residues. The V gene lost 2 bases and the J gene lost 4 bases, with 6 bases spanning the gap. CDR3 amino acids: CAISEQGYNSPLHF. CDR3 in DNA: TGTGCCATCAGTGAGCAGGGATATAATTCACCCCTCCACTTT.

The V gene is TRBV27, the J gene TRBJ1-1; tentative D call: TRBD1 (5 bases). Trimming stripped 2 bases from V and 5 bases from J, with 9 bases between. The CDR3 contains 13 residues. Per the germline V gene, CDR1 is MNHEY and CDR2 is SMNVEV (reference sequence). The CDR3 nucleotides are TGTGCCAGCAGTTTAGGGAAGGGGACTGAAGCTTTCTTT. Its protein is CASSLGKGTEAFF.

V gene TRBV9 combines with J gene TRBJ2-3, with 7 bases identical to TRBD2. The trim removed 6 bases at V and 2 bases at J, leaving 9 bases unmatched. CDR3 length: 15 residues. Per the germline V gene, CDR1 is SGDLS and CDR2 is YYNGEE. CDR3 coding DNA: TGTGCCAGCATGGGGGGAGGGGCACACACAGATACGCAGTATTTT. It encodes CASMGGGAHTDTQYF. Filled out from reference TRBV9 and TRBJ2-3, the complete variable domain reads DSGVTQTPKHLITATGQRVTLRCSPRSGDLSVYWYQQSLDQGLQFLIQYYNGEERAKGNILERFSAQQFPDLHSELNLSSLELGDSALYFCASMGGGAHTDTQYFGPGTRLTVL.